This record covers a single T cell receptor (beta chain). Antigen specificity is unknown. The data were obtained in a study of shared clonotypes between healthy human individuals. Study-wide results and caveats: Naive subsets tended to show greater estimated richness than memory subsets. Even with large depth, rarefaction showed that sorted-subset sequencing was incomplete. The naive CD4 repertoires of a handful of donors were compared, and approximately 4.5% of clonotypes were shared.

The germline V gene has CDR1 SGHRS and CDR2 YFSETQ. The CDR3 has 16 residues. Trimming cost V 0 bases and J 4 bases, with 16 bases left between them. From CD4+ cells came CD45RA+ naive and CD45RA-negative memory subsets. Data came from immunoSEQ multiplex PCR; TCRdb stores just in-frame clones and leaves some out. The sample shows 1,500,000 or so clones, approximately 98.5% of them seen only once. The origin of this receptor is a man between 25 and 39 years old in good health. The specimen sequenced was naive CD4+ T cells sorted from blood. As to subset: CD45RA+ positively selected. The rearrangement links TRBV5-1 to TRBJ1-2, with D possibly being TRBD1 (5 bases). Written as DNA, the CDR3 is TGCGCCAGCAGCTTGGAATCGGCAGGGAGAGCCTATGGCTACACCTTC. It is translated as CASSLESAGRAYGYTF.